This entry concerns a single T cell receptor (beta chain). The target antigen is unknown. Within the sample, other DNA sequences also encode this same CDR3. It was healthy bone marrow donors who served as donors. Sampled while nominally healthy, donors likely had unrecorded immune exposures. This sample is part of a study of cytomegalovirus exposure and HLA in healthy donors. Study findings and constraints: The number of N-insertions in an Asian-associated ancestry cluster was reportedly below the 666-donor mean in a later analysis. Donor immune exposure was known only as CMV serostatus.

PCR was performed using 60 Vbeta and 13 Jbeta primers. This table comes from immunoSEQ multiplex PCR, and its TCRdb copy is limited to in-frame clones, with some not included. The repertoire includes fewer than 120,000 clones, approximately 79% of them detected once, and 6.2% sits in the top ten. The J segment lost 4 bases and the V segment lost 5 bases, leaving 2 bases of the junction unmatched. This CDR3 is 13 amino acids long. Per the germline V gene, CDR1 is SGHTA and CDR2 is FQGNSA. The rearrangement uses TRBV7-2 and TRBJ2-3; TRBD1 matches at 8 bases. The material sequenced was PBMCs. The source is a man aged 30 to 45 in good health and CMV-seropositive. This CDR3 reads CASSLQGADTQYF. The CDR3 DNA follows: TGTGCCAGCAGCCTACAGGGGGCAGATACGCAGTATTTT. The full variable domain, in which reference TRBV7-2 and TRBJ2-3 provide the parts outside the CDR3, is GAGVSQSPSNKVTEKGKDVELRCDPISGHTALYWYRQSLGQGLEFLIYFQGNSAPDKSGLPSDRFSAERTGGSVSTLTIQRTQQEDSAVYLCASSLQGADTQYFGPGTRLTVL.